A selection of T cell receptor beta chains follows, all from one sample in a study of OX40 agonist ivuxolimab in advanced cancers. This table comes from immunoSEQ multiplex PCR, and its TCRdb copy is limited to in-frame clones, with some not included. The sample yields just under 75,000 clones, around 90% seen once. This specimen consisted of CD4+ or CD8+ T cells sorted from blood, obtained in a trial of the OX40 agonist ivuxolimab. The receptors were gathered from an adult with an advanced solid tumor such as melanoma, head and neck, liver or kidney cancer. CDR3s include the opening cysteine and the closing phenylalanine or tryptophan. The D gene is left open where the match is weak. Clone size is not always given. Where it is, it says once, few, many or a class for expanded clones.

v_call	d_call	clone_size	j_call	cdr3_nt	cdr3_aa
TRBV14	-	-	TRBJ1-1	TGTGCCAGCAGCCCCTACCCGAACACTGAAGCTTTCTTT	CASSPYPNTEAFF
TRBV7-2	TRBD1	-	TRBJ2-1	TGTGCCAGCAGCTTTTCTGGCATTACGGGACAGGGACCGAATGAGCAGTTCTTC	CASSFSGITGQGPNEQFF
TRBV28	-	-	TRBJ2-7	TGTGCCAGCAGTCTCGCTACGGGCATGTCCTACGAGCAGTACTTC	CASSLATGMSYEQYF
TRBV25-1	-	-	TRBJ2-1	TGTGCCAGCAGTGACTCATTCCGAGTATACAATGAGCAGTTCTTC	CASSDSFRVYNEQFF
TRBV18	TRBD2	-	TRBJ2-2	TGTGCCAGCTCACCGATGGCGGGAGTGAACGGGGAGCTGTTTTTT	CASSPMAGVNGELFF
TRBV7-6	TRBD2	-	TRBJ2-7	TGTGCCAGCAGCTTAGGGTTTAGCGGGAGTTTGTACGAGCAGTACTTC	CASSLGFSGSLYEQYF
TRBV7-2	-	-	TRBJ2-7	TGTGCCAGCAGAAGCCCCCAGGGGGGGTCCTCCTACGAGCAGTACTTC	CASRSPQGGSSYEQYF
TRBV6-6	-	-	TRBJ1-3	TGTGCCAGCAGTTACTTTCGGAGCTCTGGAAACACCATATATTTT	CASSYFRSSGNTIYF
TRBV2	-	-	TRBJ1-5	TGTGCCAGCACAGAGGTTAGCAATCAGCCCCAGCATTTT	CASTEVSNQPQHF
TRBV2	-	-	TRBJ1-1	TGTGCCAGCAGTGCTGTGGACACTTTGAACACTGAAGCTTTCTTT	CASSAVDTLNTEAFF
TRBV2	-	once	TRBJ2-3	TGTGCCAGCAATCTTGGCACAGATACGCAGTATTTT	CASNLGTDTQYF
TRBV5-5	-	-	TRBJ1-2	TGTGCCAGCAACCCCCTATCGGGGGACTATGGCTACACCTTC	CASNPLSGDYGYTF
TRBV5-1	-	-	TRBJ2-3	TGCGCCAGCAGCTTGGAAGGCAGACAAAGCACAGATACGCAGTATTTT	CASSLEGRQSTDTQYF
TRBV20-1	-	-	TRBJ2-5	TGCAGTGCTCAGCGGTCCGGGACCCAGTACTTC	CSAQRSGTQYF
TRBV29-1	-	-	TRBJ2-3	TGCAGCATCTCCCGGGGAGCGGAAGTCACAGATACGCAGTATTTT	CSISRGAEVTDTQYF
TRBV7-9	-	-	TRBJ2-7	TGTGCCAGCAGCTTAAGGGAGGCCGCCTACGAGCAGTACTTC	CASSLREAAYEQYF
TRBV12-5	TRBD2	-	TRBJ2-2	TGTGCTAGTGGTCCAGCGGGAAGAAACACCGGGGAGCTGTTTTTT	CASGPAGRNTGELFF
TRBV7-7	-	-	TRBJ2-3	TGTGCCAGCAGCCCGATACCCCTGGGGGGAATAGTGGGAGATACGCAGTATTTT	CASSPIPLGGIVGDTQYF
TRBV30	-	once	TRBJ2-3	TGTGCCTGGAGTGTACTGACCTCTAGCACAGATACGCAGTATTTT	CAWSVLTSSTDTQYF
TRBV5-4	TRBD2	once	TRBJ2-2	TGTGCCAGCAGCTCCGGGACTAGATGGACCGGGGAGCTGTTTTTT	CASSSGTRWTGELFF
TRBV6-6	-	-	TRBJ2-1	TGTGCCAGCAGTTACACGGCTTCACCCATCCCGGGTGAGCAGTTCTTC	CASSYTASPIPGEQFF
TRBV4-1	-	-	TRBJ1-5	TGCGCCAGCAGCCTCTTGGGCCCCGATCAGCCCCAGCATTTT	CASSLLGPDQPQHF
TRBV4-3	TRBD2	-	TRBJ2-5	TGCGCCAGCAGCCAAGCCCCGCTAGCGGGACAAGAGACCCAGTACTTC	CASSQAPLAGQETQYF
TRBV27	TRBD1	few	TRBJ1-5	TGTGCCAGCAGTTTGACAGGGGGCCGACAGCCCCAGCATTTT	CASSLTGGRQPQHF
TRBV7-2	-	-	TRBJ2-7	TGTGCCAGCAGATCCGGGCGGACTACCCACTCCTACGAGCAGTACTTC	CASRSGRTTHSYEQYF
TRBV18	-	-	TRBJ1-3	TGTGCCAGCTCATCAGAGACAGCTGGAAACACCATATATTTT	CASSSETAGNTIYF
TRBV18	TRBD2	-	TRBJ2-3	TGTGCCAGCTCAATAGCGGGAGCGTCCCAAATGATGCAGTATTTT	CASSIAGASQMMQYF
TRBV19	TRBD1	-	TRBJ2-6	TGTGCCAGTAGCAAAGGACAGGGGCGGGCTGGGGCCAACGTCCTGACTTTC	CASSKGQGRAGANVLTF
TRBV5-4	-	-	TRBJ1-2	TGTGCCAGCCAAGACATGTCCAGACTCTATGGCTACACCTTC	CASQDMSRLYGYTF
TRBV19	TRBD1	-	TRBJ1-5	TGTGCCAGTAGCTCACAGGGGAGCAATCAGCCCCAGCATTTT	CASSSQGSNQPQHF
TRBV30	-	-	TRBJ1-5	TGTGCCTGGAGTGTTGACGGCAATCAGCCCCAGCATTTT	CAWSVDGNQPQHF
TRBV10-3	TRBD1	-	TRBJ1-3	TGTGCCATCAGTGGAACGGGACAGGCAAGCTCTGGAAACACCATATATTTT	CAISGTGQASSGNTIYF
TRBV6-1	-	once	TRBJ2-2	TGTGCCAGCAGTGCAACAGCTGTAAACACCGGGGAGCTGTTTTTT	CASSATAVNTGELFF
TRBV30	TRBD2	-	TRBJ2-1	TGTGCCTGGAGTGTCGGGACTAGCAATTACAATGAGCAGTTCTTC	CAWSVGTSNYNEQFF
TRBV19	TRBD2	-	TRBJ2-2	TGTGCCAGTAGTACTACTAGCGCCGCCGGGGAGCTGTTTTTT	CASSTTSAAGELFF
TRBV7-6	TRBD1	-	TRBJ2-7	TGTGCCAGCAGCTTAATAGGGACAGGGCTTGACGAGCAGTACTTC	CASSLIGTGLDEQYF
TRBV28	-	once	TRBJ2-4	TGTGCCAGCAGTTTACCCCCGCGGGGAGCCAAAAACATTCAGTACTTC	CASSLPPRGAKNIQYF
TRBV2	-	-	TRBJ2-1	TGTGCCAGCAGTCTCGGGGGCGACAGCTCGAATACCCGGGGGCAGTTCTTC	CASSLGGDSSNTRGQFF
TRBV18	-	-	TRBJ1-3	TGTGCCAGCTCACCCAGTACGGGGTACTATTTT	CASSPSTGYYF
TRBV15	-	-	TRBJ2-4	TGTGCCACCAGCAGAGAGAGTAGGGGCTCGAGCATTCAGTACTTC	CATSRESRGSSIQYF
TRBV18	-	-	TRBJ2-7	TGTGCCAGCTCACCGAGCTCCTACGAGCAGTACTTC	CASSPSSYEQYF
TRBV7-9	TRBD1	-	TRBJ1-2	TGTGCCAGCAGCTTATTAGGACAGGGGGCTGGTGGCTACACCTTC	CASSLLGQGAGGYTF
TRBV21-1	-	-	TRBJ1-2	TGTGCCAGCAGCTCCCAGACACAGGGCTATGGCTACACCTTC	CASSSQTQGYGYTF
TRBV19	-	-	TRBJ1-3	TGTGCCAGTATTACAGCCGGAAACACCATATATTTT	CASITAGNTIYF
TRBV4-1	TRBD2	-	TRBJ2-5	TGCGCCAGCAGCCAAGTAGGGTCTACAGGACTAGCGGGAGGAGGGCAAGAGACCCAGTACTTC	CASSQVGSTGLAGGGQETQYF
TRBV10-2	TRBD2	-	TRBJ2-7	TGCGCCAGTCTAAGTTTTGCGGGAGCGACCTACGAGCAGTACTTC	CASLSFAGATYEQYF
TRBV18	TRBD2	-	TRBJ2-3	TGTGCCAGCTCATCAGGACTAGCGGGAGGGAAAGATACGCAGTATTTT	CASSSGLAGGKDTQYF
TRBV5-4	TRBD1	once	TRBJ1-2	TGTGCCAGCAGCTTGGCCGGGGGGAGGGGGCGCAGCTATGGCTACACCTTC	CASSLAGGRGRSYGYTF
TRBV7-2	TRBD2	few	TRBJ2-3	TGTGCCAGCAGTCCTGTAGCGGGGGGCACAGATACGCAGTATTTT	CASSPVAGGTDTQYF
TRBV27	-	-	TRBJ1-1	TGTGCCAGCAGTTTAATCCCGGGGCTTGGGAACACTGAAGCTTTCTTT	CASSLIPGLGNTEAFF
TRBV2	-	-	TRBJ2-2	TGTGCCAGCAGTAACAGAGGTTCAGCCACCGGGGAGCTGTTTTTT	CASSNRGSATGELFF
TRBV5-5	TRBD1	-	TRBJ1-4	TGTGCCAGCAGCTTGATGGGACAGGGGGATGAAAAACTGTTTTTT	CASSLMGQGDEKLFF
TRBV7-2	-	-	TRBJ2-1	TGTGCCAGCAGCTTGCCTTTGTGGGTTGAGCAGTTCTTC	CASSLPLWVEQFF
TRBV7-9	TRBD2	-	TRBJ2-1	TGTGCCAGCAGCTTGGGACTAGCGGGAGGCGATGAGCAGTTCTTC	CASSLGLAGGDEQFF